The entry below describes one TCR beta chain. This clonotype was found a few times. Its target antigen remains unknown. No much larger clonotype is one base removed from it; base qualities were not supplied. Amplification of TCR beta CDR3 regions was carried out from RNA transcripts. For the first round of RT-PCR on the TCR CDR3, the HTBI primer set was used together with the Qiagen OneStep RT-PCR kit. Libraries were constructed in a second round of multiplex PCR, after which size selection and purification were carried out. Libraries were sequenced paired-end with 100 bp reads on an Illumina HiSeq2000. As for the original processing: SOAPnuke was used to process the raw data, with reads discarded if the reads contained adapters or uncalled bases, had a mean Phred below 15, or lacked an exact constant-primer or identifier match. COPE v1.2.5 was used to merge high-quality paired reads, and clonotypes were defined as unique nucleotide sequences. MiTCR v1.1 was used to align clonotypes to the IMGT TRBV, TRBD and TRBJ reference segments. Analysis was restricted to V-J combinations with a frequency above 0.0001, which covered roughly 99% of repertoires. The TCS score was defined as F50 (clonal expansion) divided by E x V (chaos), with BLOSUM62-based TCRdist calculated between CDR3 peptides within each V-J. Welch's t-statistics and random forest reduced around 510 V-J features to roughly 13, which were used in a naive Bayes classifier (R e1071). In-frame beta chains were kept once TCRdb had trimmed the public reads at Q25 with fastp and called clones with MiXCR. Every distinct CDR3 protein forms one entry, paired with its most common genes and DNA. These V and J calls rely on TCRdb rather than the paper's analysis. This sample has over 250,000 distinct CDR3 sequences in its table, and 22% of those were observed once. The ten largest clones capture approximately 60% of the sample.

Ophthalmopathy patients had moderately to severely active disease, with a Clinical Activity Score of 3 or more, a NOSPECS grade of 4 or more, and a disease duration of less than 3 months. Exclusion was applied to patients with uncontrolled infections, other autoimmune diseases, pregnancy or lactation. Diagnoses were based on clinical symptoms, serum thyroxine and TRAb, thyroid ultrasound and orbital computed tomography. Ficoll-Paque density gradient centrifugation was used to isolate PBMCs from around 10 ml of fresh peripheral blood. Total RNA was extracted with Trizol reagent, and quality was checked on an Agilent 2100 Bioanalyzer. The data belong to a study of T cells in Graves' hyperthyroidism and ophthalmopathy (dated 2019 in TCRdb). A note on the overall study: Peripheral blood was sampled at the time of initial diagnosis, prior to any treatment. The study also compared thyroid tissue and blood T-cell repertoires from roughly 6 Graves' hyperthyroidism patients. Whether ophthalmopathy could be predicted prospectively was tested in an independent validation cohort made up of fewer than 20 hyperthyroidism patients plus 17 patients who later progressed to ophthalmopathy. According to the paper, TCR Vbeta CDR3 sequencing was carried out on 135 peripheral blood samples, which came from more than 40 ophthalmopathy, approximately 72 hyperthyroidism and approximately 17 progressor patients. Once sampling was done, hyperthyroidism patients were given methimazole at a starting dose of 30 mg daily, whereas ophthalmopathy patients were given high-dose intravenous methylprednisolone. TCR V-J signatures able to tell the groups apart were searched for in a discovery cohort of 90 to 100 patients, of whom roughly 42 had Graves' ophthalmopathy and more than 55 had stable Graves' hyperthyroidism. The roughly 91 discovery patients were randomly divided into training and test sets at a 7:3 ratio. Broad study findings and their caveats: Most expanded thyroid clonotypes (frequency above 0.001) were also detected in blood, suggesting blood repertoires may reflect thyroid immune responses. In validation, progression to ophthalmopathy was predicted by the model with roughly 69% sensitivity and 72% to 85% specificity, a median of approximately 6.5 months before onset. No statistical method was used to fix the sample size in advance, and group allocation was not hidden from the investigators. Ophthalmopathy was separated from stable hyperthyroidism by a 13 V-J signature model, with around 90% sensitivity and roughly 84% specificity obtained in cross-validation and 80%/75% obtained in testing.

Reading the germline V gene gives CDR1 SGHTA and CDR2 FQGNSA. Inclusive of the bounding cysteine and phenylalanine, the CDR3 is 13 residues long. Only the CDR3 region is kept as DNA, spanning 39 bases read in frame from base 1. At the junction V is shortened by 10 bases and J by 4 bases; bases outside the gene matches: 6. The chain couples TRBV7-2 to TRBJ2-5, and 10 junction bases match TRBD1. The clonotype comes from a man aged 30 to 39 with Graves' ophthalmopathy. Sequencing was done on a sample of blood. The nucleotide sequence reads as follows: TGTGCCACCAACCGGGACAGGGGAGAGACCCAGTACTTC. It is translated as CATNRDRGETQYF. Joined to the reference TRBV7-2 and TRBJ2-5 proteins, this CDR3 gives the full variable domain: GAGVSQSPSNKVTEKGKDVELRCDPISGHTALYWYRQSLGQGLEFLIYFQGNSAPDKSGLPSDRFSAERTGGSVSTLTIQRTQQEDSAVYLCATNRDRGETQYFGPGTRLLVL.